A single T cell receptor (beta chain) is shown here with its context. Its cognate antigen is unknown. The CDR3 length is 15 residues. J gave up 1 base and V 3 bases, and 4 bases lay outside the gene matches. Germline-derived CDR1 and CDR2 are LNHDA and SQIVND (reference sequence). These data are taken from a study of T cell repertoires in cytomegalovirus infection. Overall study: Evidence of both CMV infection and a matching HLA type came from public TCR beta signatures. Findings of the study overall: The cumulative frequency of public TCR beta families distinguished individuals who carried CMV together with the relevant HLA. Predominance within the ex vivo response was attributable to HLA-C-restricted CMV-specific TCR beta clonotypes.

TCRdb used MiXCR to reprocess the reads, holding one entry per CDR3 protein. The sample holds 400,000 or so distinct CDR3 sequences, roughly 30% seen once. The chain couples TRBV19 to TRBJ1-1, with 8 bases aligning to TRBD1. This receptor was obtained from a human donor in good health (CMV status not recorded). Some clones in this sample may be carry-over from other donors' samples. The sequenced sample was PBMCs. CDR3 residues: CASSIQGARNTEAFF. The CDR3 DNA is TGTGCCAGTAGTATTCAGGGGGCTCGGAACACTGAAGCTTTCTTT.